A single sample gave rise to the 26 T cell receptor beta chains below, sequenced in a study of cytomegalovirus exposure and HLA in healthy donors. Sequencing was performed with immunoSEQ multiplex PCR; in TCRdb, only in-frame clones are kept and a portion is missing. The repertoire holds about 160,000 clones, around nine tenths seen once, with 4% to 4.5% in the top ten. Specimen: PBMCs. Source of these receptors: a man aged 18 to 35 in good health and CMV-seropositive.

The chain uses TRBV6-1 and TRBJ1-5; weak D call: TRBD1 (6 bases). CDR1 and CDR2 from the germline V gene are MNHNS and SASEGT. This CDR3 is built from 15 residues. The ends were cut back, 2 bases at V and 2 bases at J, with 10 bases in the middle. This CDR3 reads CASSEQGSGNQPQHF. DNA for the CDR3: TGTGCCAGCAGTGAACAGGGGTCGGGCAATCAGCCCCAGCATTTT.

This clone was detected a few times. V and J are TRBV6-1 and TRBJ2-7; TRBD1 matches 9 bases. V dropped 6 bases and J dropped 4; count of bases not matched to a gene: 7. Germline values: CDR1 MNHNS, CDR2 SASEGT. There are 14 residues in the CDR3. In DNA form, the CDR3 reads TGTGCCAGCAGGGCGACAGGGGGAGGGTACGAGCAGTACTTC. Residues: CASRATGGGYEQYF.

This rearrangement joins TRBV7-9 to TRBJ1-4; perhaps TRBD1 as D (6 bases). The CDR3 covers 15 residues. V was cut by 5 bases and J by 4 bases, with 14 bases left in between. Germline CDR1 reads SEHNR; CDR2 reads FQNEAQ (reference sequence). The CDR3 coding sequence is TGTGCCAGCAGCCTTACAGGGCCCCTTAATGAAAAACTGTTTTTT. Its translation is CASSLTGPLNEKLFF.

The CDR3 sequence: CASRKGTWGTEAFF. The CDR3 DNA sequence: TGTGCCAGCAGGAAAGGGACTTGGGGTACTGAAGCTTTCTTT. This chain uses TRBV6-5 with TRBJ1-1; tentatively, D is TRBD1 (5 bases). The CDR3 runs to 14 residues. V shed 6 bases and J shed 5 bases, with 16 bases lying between them. The V gene's germline CDR1 is MNHEY and CDR2 SVGAGI.

The chain carries TRBV2 and TRBJ2-1, with D possibly TRBD1 on 8 matching bases. CDR3 length: 16 amino acids. Germline CDR1 reads SNHLY; CDR2 reads FYNNEI. Trimming removed 2 bases at V and 9 bases at J, with 20 bases between. The CDR3 spells CASSEQGAGVVSEQFF. CDR3 coding DNA: TGTGCCAGCAGTGAACAGGGGGCGGGAGTGGTCTCTGAGCAGTTCTTC.

The V and J genes are TRBV18 and TRBJ2-1; the D gene is possibly TRBD2 (6 bases). The V gene lost 0 bases and the J gene lost 8 bases, with 14 bases spanning the gap. The CDR3 loop spans 15 amino acids. Germline values: CDR1 KGHSH, CDR2 LQKENI. The CDR3 DNA sequence: TGTGCCAGCTCACCACCTTCCGGGAGTGGGGATGAGCAGTTCTTC. Encoded protein: CASSPPSGSGDEQFF.

The gene calls are TRBV5-4 and TRBJ1-1; TRBD1 matches 8 bases. The CDR3 contains 13 residues. V shed 2 bases, J shed 4 bases, and the junction held 1 base outside the gene matches. Looked up from germline, CDR1 is SGHNT and CDR2 is YYREEE (reference sequence). CDR3 nucleotides: TGTGCCAGCAGCTTTACAGGGGGCACTGAAGCTTTCTTT. As protein: CASSFTGGTEAFF.

This chain links TRBV19 with TRBJ2-1; 8 nucleotides agree with TRBD2. This CDR3 has 14 amino acids. With V trimmed by 5 bases and J by 2 bases, 2 bases remained unmatched. Germline V gives CDR1 LNHDA, CDR2 SQIVND (reference sequence). In DNA form, the CDR3 reads TGTGCCAGTAGTGACGGGAGGGCCTACAATGAGCAGTTCTTC. It specifies CASSDGRAYNEQFF.

This chain connects TRBV5-4 to TRBJ2-7; the match to TRBD1 covers 11 bases. CDR1 is SGHNT and CDR2 is YYREEE in the germline V gene (reference sequence). V gave up 0 bases and J gave up 7 bases; unmatched junction bases: 6. The CDR3 is made up of 15 amino acids. The CDR3, as DNA: TGTGCCAGCAGCTTGGTTCGGACAGGGGGCAGGGAGCAGTACTTC. The encoded protein is CASSLVRTGGREQYF.

V gene TRBV25-1 combines with J gene TRBJ1-2; 10 bases agree with TRBD1. The CDR3 loop spans 16 amino acids. V shed 4 bases, J shed 2 bases, and the junction held 7 bases outside the gene matches. Germline lookup yields CDR1 MGHDK and CDR2 SYGVNS. The CDR3 sequence: CASSATGTGVNYGYTF. The CDR3 coding sequence is TGTGCCAGCAGTGCTACCGGGACAGGGGTAAACTATGGCTACACCTTC.

V gene TRBV2 combines with J gene TRBJ2-7; 8 bases map to TRBD2. The CDR3 totals 14 residues. Germline V gives CDR1 SNHLY, CDR2 FYNNEI. After removal of 8 bases from V and 7 bases from J, the junction contained 13 bases not matched to a gene. The CDR3 DNA follows: TGTGCCAGCTCGCGGAGCGGGAGCCTCTTAGAGCAGTACTTC. Translation: CASSRSGSLLEQYF.

The chain joins TRBV18 to TRBJ2-3, with unresolved D. From germline, CDR1 is KGHSH and CDR2 LQKENI. V was cut by 2 bases and J by 1 base, with 7 bases left in between. The CDR3 loop spans 14 amino acids. The CDR3 spells CASSPTQGTDTQYF. CDR3 bases: TGTGCCAGCTCACCAACGCAGGGCACAGATACGCAGTATTTT.

This clone was detected only once. The gene calls are TRBV9 and TRBJ2-1, with TRBD2 matching 11 bases. Per the germline V gene, CDR1 is SGDLS and CDR2 is YYNGEE. The V segment lost 4 bases and the J segment 4 bases; nucleotides outside the gene matches: 4. This CDR3 has 15 residues. CDR3 region: CASSSGLADYNEQFF. In DNA form, the CDR3 reads TGTGCCAGCAGCTCGGGACTAGCGGATTACAATGAGCAGTTCTTC.

This clone was recorded once. The rearrangement uses TRBV6-5 and TRBJ1-2, with D unresolved. Between the trimmed V and J ends, which lost 5 bases and 3 bases, there was a span of 10 bases. The CDR3 extends over 13 amino acids. The germline V gene has CDR1 MNHEY and CDR2 SVGAGI. CDR3 region: CASSAGSDYGYTF. CDR3 in DNA: TGTGCCAGCAGTGCGGGGTCGGACTATGGCTACACCTTC.

As concerns this clone: An end of the junction differs from the germline gene, which may be a read error. The chain recombines TRBV20-1 with TRBJ2-7, with 7 bases that match TRBD1. Germline CDR1 DFQATT, CDR2 SNEGSKA (reference sequence). This CDR3 region has 11 residues. The CDR3 coding sequence is TGCAGTGCGAGAAGACAGGGCGTGGCGCACTTC. This gives the protein CSARRQGVAHF.

The gene calls are TRBV18 and TRBJ2-2; 9 bases align to TRBD1. The CDR3 spans 16 residues. CDR1 KGHSH and CDR2 LQKENI come from the germline V gene. V was clipped by 0 bases and J by 7 bases; unmatched bases: 6. The CDR3 DNA follows: TGTGCCAGCTCACCACCGGTGACAGGGGGAAGCGGGGAGCTGTTTTTT. It encodes CASSPPVTGGSGELFF.

The chain couples TRBV28 to TRBJ2-7; TRBD2 matches 16 bases. CDR1 is MDHEN, CDR2 SYDVKM, per germline. Trimming took 5 bases from V and 6 from J; bases not matched to a gene: 7. The CDR3 is made up of 16 amino acids. As DNA, the CDR3 is TGTGCCAGCAGTGGGACTAGCGGGAGGGCCTTCTTCGAGCAGTACTTC. Residues: CASSGTSGRAFFEQYF.

This rearrangement joins TRBV5-1 to TRBJ2-7; possible D gene TRBD2, 5 bases. V lost 4 bases and J 0 bases, leaving 11 bases between the germline ends. CDR3 size: 14 residues. Germline V lookup: CDR1 SGHRS, CDR2 YFSETQ. Written as DNA, the CDR3 is TGCGCCAGCAGCGACACTAGGGCCTCCTACGAGCAGTACTTC. Translated: CASSDTRASYEQYF.

CDR3 in DNA: TGTGCCAGCAGCGTAGCTCCTAGCGGGAGGGCGGCGGGCAATGAGCAGTTCTTC. This encodes CASSVAPSGRAAGNEQFF. J is TRBJ2-1 and V is TRBV9, with TRBD2 identical over 12 bases. This CDR3 region has 18 residues. V lost 0 bases and J lost 6; bases outside the gene matches: 10. Germline loops: CDR1 SGDLS, CDR2 YYNGEE. The full variable domain, its missing parts supplied by reference TRBV9 and TRBJ2-1, is DSGVTQTPKHLITATGQRVTLRCSPRSGDLSVYWYQQSLDQGLQFLIQYYNGEERAKGNILERFSAQQFPDLHSELNLSSLELGDSALYFCASSVAPSGRAAGNEQFFGPGTRLTVL.

The rearrangement joins TRBV5-5 to TRBJ2-7; D gene unclear. The CDR3 runs to 13 residues. The ends were cut back, 2 bases at V and 1 base at J, with 7 bases in the middle. The germline gives CDR1 SGHKS, CDR2 YYEKEE (reference sequence). In DNA, the CDR3 is TGTGCCAGCAGCTTCGACATTTCCTACGAGCAGTACTTC. Protein product: CASSFDISYEQYF.

This clone was observed once. The rearrangement uses TRBV6-1 and TRBJ2-2; 16 nucleotides match TRBD2. CDR3 length: 18 amino acids. The V gene end was trimmed by 2 bases and the J gene end by 4 bases; junction bases not matched to a gene: 4. Germline values: CDR1 MNHNS, CDR2 SASEGT. The CDR3 protein is CASSEPGTSGRGTGELFF. CDR3 nucleotide sequence: TGTGCCAGCAGTGAACCAGGGACTAGCGGGAGGGGCACCGGGGAGCTGTTTTTT.

The chain is built from TRBV14 and TRBJ2-7; 13 bases are shared with TRBD2. CDR3 length: 15 amino acids. The ends lost 0 bases at V and 8 bases at J; junction bases unmatched: 4. The germline V gene has CDR1 SGHDN and CDR2 FVKESK. Here the CDR3 reads CASSQDRLAGGQQYF. CDR3 nucleotides: TGTGCCAGCAGCCAAGATCGACTAGCGGGAGGTCAGCAGTACTTC.

The V call is TRBV5-1, the J call TRBJ1-2, with 7 bases aligning to TRBD1. This CDR3 spans 15 amino acids. V lost 3 bases to trimming and J lost 8 bases; unmatched junction nucleotides: 13. CDR1 and CDR2 (germline): SGHRS, YFSETQ. As DNA, the CDR3 is TGCGCCAGCAGCTCACTGGGACAGACACTTGGAGGCTACACCTTC. This codes for CASSSLGQTLGGYTF. Together with reference TRBV5-1 and TRBJ1-2, the CDR3 gives the full variable domain: KAGVTQTPRYLIKTRGQQVTLSCSPISGHRSVSWYQQTPGQGLQFLFEYFSETQRNKGNFPGRFSGRQFSNSRSEMNVSTLELGDSALYLCASSSLGQTLGGYTFGSGTRLTVV.

This clone has just one count. This sequence joins TRBV19 and TRBJ2-5; TRBD1 aligns across 8 bases. CDR1 is LNHDA, CDR2 SQIVND, per germline (reference sequence). The CDR3 has 14 residues. V shed 5 bases, J shed 5 bases, and the junction held 7 bases outside the gene matches. The DNA of the CDR3 is TGTGCCAGTAGTGACCCAGGGGGCAGGGAGACCCAGTACTTC. Translation: CASSDPGGRETQYF.

The chain uses TRBV29-1 and TRBJ1-5; no clear D gene. Trimming pared 4 bases from V and 0 bases from J, leaving 7 bases between. The CDR3 is 13 amino acids. Germline assignment: CDR1 SQVTM and CDR2 ANQGSEA. Here the CDR3 reads CSVVENSNQPQHF. CDR3 nucleotides: TGCAGCGTTGTCGAGAATAGCAATCAGCCCCAGCATTTT.

A few counts support this clone. The V call is TRBV2, the J call TRBJ2-1; D remains unclear. The V end was cut by 8 bases, the J end by 0 bases, with 14 bases between. The CDR3 contains 15 residues. Germline V gene data show CDR1 as SNHLY and CDR2 as FYNNEI. CDR3 DNA: TGTGCCAGCTCCCTGATCCCAGGCTCCTACAATGAGCAGTTCTTC. Encoded protein: CASSLIPGSYNEQFF. Full variable domain (rest looked up from reference TRBV2 and TRBJ2-1): EPEVTQTPSHQVTQMGQEVILRCVPISNHLYFYWYRQILGQKVEFLVSFYNNEISEKSEIFDDQFSVERPDGSNFTLKIRSTKLEDSAMYFCASSLIPGSYNEQFFGPGTRLTVL.